This TCR beta chain was retrieved from a study of graft-versus-host responses after intestinal transplantation. Overall study: Recipients had multivisceral, liver-intestinal, or isolated intestinal transplants. Induction using anti-thymocyte globulin, followed by tacrolimus and steroids for about 3 years, was given to all recipients.

Whole-study findings and limits: Recipient marrow showed GvH clones, some seen first in ileum or blood.

Data came from immunoSEQ multiplex PCR; TCRdb stores just in-frame clones and leaves some out. The sample has about 9,100 clones; 29% are singletons. Plates contained around 200,000 CFSE-labeled responder cells and around 200,000 irradiated, violet-dye-labeled stimulator cells. Upon completion of the reaction, proliferating CFSE-low responders, both CD3+CD4+ and CD3+CD8+, were sorted. The CDR3 is 13 residues long. Germline V CDR1 and CDR2: WNHNN, SYGVQD (reference sequence). With V trimmed by 6 bases and J by 6 bases, 6 bases remained unmatched. The rearrangement links TRBV10-1 to TRBJ1-2; 8 nucleotides agree with TRBD1. The sample in question was alloreactive CD8+ T cells from a mixed lymphocyte reaction culture, obtained before intestinal transplant. Subset: CFSE-low proliferating T cells sorted from approximately 6-day pre-transplant mixed lymphocyte reaction (GvH or HvG direction). The receptor was derived from a human patient who received an intestinal transplant. The CDR3 nucleotides are TGCGCCAGCAGCTCCGGACAGGGTGATGGCTACACCTTC. The encoded protein is CASSSGQGDGYTF.